These 27 T cell receptor beta chains were all obtained from the same sample, sequenced in a study of blood T cell repertoires in COVID-19 (TCRdb year 2020). Libraries were prepared through the immunoSEQ multiplex PCR assay. TCRdb limited this immuneACCESS table to in-frame rearrangements with V and J called. A share of clones is missing; checked studies link under half to unresolved V genes, and the rest is unexplained. A total of fewer than 350,000 clones appear in this sample, 80% to 90% of them only once. The ten largest clones add up to approximately 9.3% of the sample. Sequenced sample: peripheral blood. The receptors shown here come from a man under 40 with COVID-19, enrolled during active disease.

The chain has TRBV4-3 and TRBJ2-6; the D gene is possibly TRBD1 (6 bases). The CDR3 has 20 amino acids. The V end was cut by 0 bases, the J end by 0 bases, with 18 bases between. In germline, CDR1 is LGHNA, CDR2 YSLEER. The DNA for the CDR3 is TGCGCCAGCAGCCAAGAGGAGCACGGACAGAGAAACTCTGGGGCCAACGTCCTGACTTTC. Translation gives CASSQEEHGQRNSGANVLTF.

The chain links TRBV18 to TRBJ2-3; 15 bases map to TRBD2. Germline V lookup: CDR1 KGHSH, CDR2 LQKENI. V trimming: 3 bases; J trimming: 5 bases; junction bases outside the gene matches: 9. The length of the CDR3 is 18 residues. CDR3 nucleotides: TGTGCCAGCTCACCGTATCCGGGACTAGCGGGAGGTAGAGATACGCAGTATTTT. Translating gives CASSPYPGLAGGRDTQYF.

The V and J genes are TRBV5-1 and TRBJ2-1; 8 bases fit TRBD2. The length of the CDR3 is 16 residues. V shed 1 base and J 8 bases; nucleotides not matched to a gene: 11. Germline V gene data show CDR1 as SGHRS and CDR2 as YFSETQ. The DNA of the CDR3 is TGCGCCAGCAGCTTGATCACGAGCGGGAGTTACGATGAGCAGTTCTTC. It yields the protein CASSLITSGSYDEQFF.

The gene calls are TRBV30 and TRBJ1-1; D remains unclear. The CDR3 contains 16 residues. CDR1 is GTSNPN, CDR2 SVGIG, per germline (reference sequence). Trimming shortened V by 0 bases and J by 1 base, and 15 bases separated the two germline ends. The CDR3 DNA is TGTGCCTGGAGTGTATGGCTCCGGGGATCGAACACTGAAGCTTTCTTT. This sequence encodes CAWSVWLRGSNTEAFF.

V gene TRBV29-1 combines with J gene TRBJ2-5; TRBD2 matches at 12 bases. This CDR3 comprises 14 residues. V dropped 4 bases and J dropped 10; count of bases not matched to a gene: 10. Germline values: CDR1 SQVTM, CDR2 ANQGSEA. The chain's CDR3 is CSVGRRLAGEVQYF. DNA for the CDR3: TGCAGCGTTGGACGGCGACTAGCGGGAGAGGTCCAGTACTTC.

The chain recombines TRBV19 with TRBJ2-5; TRBD1 agrees at 10 bases. V lost 0 bases, J lost 7 bases, and 5 bases stayed unmatched. The germline gives CDR1 LNHDA, CDR2 SQIVND (reference sequence). CDR3 length: 15 residues. CDR3 in DNA: TGTGCCAGTAGTATAGAGGGGACAGGGGAATCGACCCAGTACTTC. Its protein product is CASSIEGTGESTQYF.

The chain recombines TRBV24-1 with TRBJ2-5, with 7 bases lining up with TRBD2. Losses at the gene ends were 4 bases for V and 2 bases for J; bases not matched to a gene: 6. CDR1 and CDR2 (germline): KGHDR, SFDVKD. This CDR3 has 15 amino acids. The CDR3 here is CATSEGGTVQETQYF. The CDR3 nucleotides read TGTGCCACCAGTGAGGGAGGGACGGTTCAAGAGACCCAGTACTTC.

The gene calls are TRBV19 and TRBJ1-2, with TRBD1 matching over 7 bases. V gave up 5 bases and J gave up 4 bases; unmatched junction bases: 7. The V gene's germline CDR1 is LNHDA and CDR2 SQIVND (reference sequence). This CDR3 region has 14 residues. The CDR3, as DNA: TGTGCCAGTAGTCCTCCGACAGGGACCTATGGCTACACCTTC. Amino acids: CASSPPTGTYGYTF.

The chain is built from TRBV6-5 and TRBJ2-7; TRBD1 matches 9 bases. From germline, CDR1 is MNHEY and CDR2 SVGAGI. The CDR3 is 15 amino acids. Losses at the gene ends were 7 bases for V and 0 bases for J; bases not matched to a gene: 7. The CDR3 loop is CASIPRTGASYEQYF. In nucleotides, the CDR3 is TGTGCCAGCATCCCCCGGACAGGGGCCTCCTACGAGCAGTACTTC.

The V call is TRBV18, the J call TRBJ1-3; weak D call: TRBD1 (5 bases). Germline assignment: CDR1 KGHSH and CDR2 LQKENI. V was trimmed by 0 bases and J by 2 bases, leaving 8 bases between them. The CDR3 is 15 amino acids. This CDR3 reads CASSPPQTAGNTIYF. DNA of the CDR3: TGTGCCAGCTCACCACCCCAGACAGCTGGAAACACCATATATTTT.

The V and J genes are TRBV7-3 and TRBJ1-1, with 10 bases identical to TRBD1. Germline lookup yields CDR1 SGHTA and CDR2 FQGTGA. The CDR3 totals 15 residues. V lost 6 bases and J lost 0; bases outside the gene matches: 4. CDR3 residues: CASREDRGLNTEAFF. The CDR3 bases are TGTGCCAGCAGGGAGGACAGGGGGTTGAACACTGAAGCTTTCTTT.

This clone was recorded once. The chain has TRBV24-1 and TRBJ2-1; the match to TRBD1 covers 7 bases. Germline V gives CDR1 KGHDR, CDR2 SFDVKD. The CDR3 is made up of 20 amino acids. V shed 1 base, J shed 2 bases, and the junction held 16 bases outside the gene matches. The CDR3 is CATSDFRQGRRQVAYNEQFF. The CDR3 bases are TGTGCCACCAGTGATTTCAGACAGGGCCGCCGTCAGGTAGCCTACAATGAGCAGTTCTTC.

CDR3 DNA: TGCAGCGTCGGGGGTCTCCCCTCCTACGAGCAGTACTTC. Translating gives CSVGGLPSYEQYF. The V gene is TRBV29-1, the J gene TRBJ2-7; weak D call: TRBD2 (6 bases). V was trimmed by 6 bases and J by 0 bases, leaving 12 bases between them. Germline V gives CDR1 SQVTM, CDR2 ANQGSEA. There are 13 residues in the CDR3.

This clone occurred many times. This chain joins TRBV7-2 and TRBJ2-2; 7 bases fit TRBD1. The J segment lost 6 bases and the V segment lost 2 bases, leaving 3 bases of the junction unmatched. This CDR3 is built from 14 residues. Germline-derived CDR1 and CDR2 are SGHTA and FQGNSA. The DNA of the CDR3 is TGTGCCAGCAGCTTAAATCAGGGGGCCGGGGAGCTGTTTTTT. Translating gives CASSLNQGAGELFF.

The V call is TRBV7-3, the J call TRBJ2-3; D call uncertain. V lost 4 bases and J lost 3, with 11 bases in between. Germline V gene lookup returns CDR1 SGHTA and CDR2 FQGTGA. This CDR3 comprises 14 residues. The DNA of the CDR3 is TGTGCCAGCAGCTCGGGTGGCGAGACAGATACGCAGTATTTT. It yields the protein CASSSGGETDTQYF.

This chain connects TRBV6-5 to TRBJ2-7, with 7 nucleotides matching TRBD1. Germline-derived CDR1 and CDR2 are MNHEY and SVGAGI. CDR3 length: 16 residues. The V segment lost 4 bases and the J segment 0 bases; nucleotides outside the gene matches: 9. Here the CDR3 DNA reads TGTGCCAGCAGTTCCGATAGACAGGGCCCCTCCTACGAGCAGTACTTC. Protein: CASSSDRQGPSYEQYF.

The V and J genes are TRBV7-9 and TRBJ2-2; D is unclear. V lost 4 bases to trimming and J lost 2 bases, with 11 bases between them. This CDR3 spans 15 amino acids. Germline CDR1 SEHNR, CDR2 FQNEAQ (reference sequence). The CDR3 region is CASSSMGRNTGELFF. In DNA, the CDR3 is TGTGCCAGCAGCTCGATGGGCCGAAACACCGGGGAGCTGTTTTTT. Drawing the rest from reference TRBV7-9 and TRBJ2-2, the complete variable domain is DTGVSQNPRHKITKRGQNVTFRCDPISEHNRLYWYRQTLGQGPEFLTYFQNEAQLEKSRLLSDRFSAERPKGSFSTLEIQRTEQGDSAMYLCASSSMGRNTGELFFGEGSRLTVL.

The chain is built from TRBV12-3 or TRBV12-4 and TRBJ1-2; TRBD1 agrees at 9 bases. V dropped 3 bases and J dropped 7; count of bases not matched to a gene: 3. The CDR3 totals 13 residues. CDR3 bases: TGTGCCAGCAGTTTCAGACAGGGGGGTGGCTACACCTTC. Its translation is CASSFRQGGGYTF.

The chain combines TRBV13 with TRBJ1-2, with 10 bases aligning to TRBD1. Per the germline V gene, CDR1 is PRHDT and CDR2 is FYEKMQ (reference sequence). Trimming took 2 bases from V and 2 from J; bases not matched to a gene: 2. The CDR3 is 15 amino acids. CDR3 protein: CASSLRQGANYGYTF. The CDR3 nucleotides read TGTGCCAGCAGCTTACGACAGGGGGCCAACTATGGCTACACCTTC.

This clone came up a few times. This chain connects TRBV7-2 to TRBJ1-2; D gene uncertain. V dropped 1 base and J dropped 3 bases, with 6 bases sitting between them. Germline V gene sequence: CDR1 SGHTA, CDR2 FQGNSA. CDR3 length: 13 residues. CDR3: CASSLETDYGYTF. The CDR3 DNA follows: TGTGCCAGCAGCTTAGAAACAGACTATGGCTACACCTTC.

V and J are TRBV7-9 and TRBJ1-2; perhaps TRBD1 as D (5 bases). Trimming took 2 bases from V and 2 from J, leaving 6 bases between them. Germline CDR1 reads SEHNR; CDR2 reads FQNEAQ (reference sequence). This CDR3 region has 13 residues. DNA for the CDR3: TGTGCCAGCAGCTTAAACAGGAACTATGGCTACACCTTC. This gives the protein CASSLNRNYGYTF.

This clone appeared a few times. V usage is TRBV6-1 and J usage is TRBJ2-1; D gene uncertain. Germline assignment: CDR1 MNHNS and CDR2 SASEGT. The CDR3 sequence is 11 residues long. V lost 2 bases, J lost 15 bases, and 11 bases lay in between. As DNA, the CDR3 is TGTGCCAGCAGTGAATACCAGTATTCGTTCTTC. Encoded protein: CASSEYQYSFF.

This chain joins TRBV18 and TRBJ1-2, with 7 nucleotides matching TRBD1. J lost 10 bases, V lost 8 bases, and 25 bases had no gene match. Per the germline V gene, CDR1 is KGHSH and CDR2 is LQKENI. This CDR3 is built from 17 residues. The CDR3, as DNA: TGTGCCAGCACCGGTAACACAGGAACAGGGGCTATAGAGGACTACACCTTC. As protein: CASTGNTGTGAIEDYTF.

The rearrangement uses TRBV11-3 and TRBJ2-3; D not certain. This CDR3 is 17 amino acids long. Deletions cut 5 bases from V and 0 bases from J, with 18 bases between. Germline V CDR1 and CDR2: SGHNT, YENEEA. As DNA, the CDR3 is TGTGCCAGCAGCCCTGCAGGATGGAACTCTAGCACAGATACGCAGTATTTT. Translation: CASSPAGWNSSTDTQYF.

The rearrangement links TRBV2 to TRBJ1-2, with a tentative D call TRBD1 (5 bases). The CDR3 contains 14 residues. V lost 6 bases and J 4 bases, leaving 15 bases between the germline ends. Germline V gives CDR1 SNHLY, CDR2 FYNNEI. The CDR3 protein is CASRVEKGPYGYTF. In nucleotides, the CDR3 is TGTGCCAGCAGAGTCGAAAAGGGGCCCTATGGCTACACCTTC.

This rearrangement joins TRBV6-6 to TRBJ1-1; maybe TRBD1 (5 bases). This CDR3 has 12 amino acids. Germline V gene sequence: CDR1 MNHNY, CDR2 SVGAGI (reference sequence). The germline V and J ends were trimmed by 5 bases and 9 bases, with 13 bases remaining between them. The CDR3 reads CASSDPTAKAFF. For the CDR3, the DNA is TGTGCCAGCAGTGACCCGACAGCAAAAGCTTTCTTT.

The chain carries TRBV28 and TRBJ1-3, with TRBD1 matching 8 bases. Germline values: CDR1 MDHEN, CDR2 SYDVKM. Trimming took 6 bases from V and 2 from J; bases not matched to a gene: 6. The CDR3 covers 15 residues. CDR3 region: CASSSGQGTGNTIYF. The CDR3 coding sequence is TGTGCCAGCAGCTCCGGACAGGGTACTGGAAACACCATATATTTT.